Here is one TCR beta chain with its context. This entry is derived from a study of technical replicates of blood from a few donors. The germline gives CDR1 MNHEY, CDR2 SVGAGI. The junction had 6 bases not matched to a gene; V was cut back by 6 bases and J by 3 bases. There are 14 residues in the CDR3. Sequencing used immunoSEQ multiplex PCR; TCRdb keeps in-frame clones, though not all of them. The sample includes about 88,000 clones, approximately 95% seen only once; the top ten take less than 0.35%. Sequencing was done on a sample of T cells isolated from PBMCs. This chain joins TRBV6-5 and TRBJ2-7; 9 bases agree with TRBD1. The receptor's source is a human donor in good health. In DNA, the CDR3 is TGTGCCAGCAGCCGGACAGGGGCAGACTACGAGCAGTACTTC. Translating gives CASSRTGADYEQYF.